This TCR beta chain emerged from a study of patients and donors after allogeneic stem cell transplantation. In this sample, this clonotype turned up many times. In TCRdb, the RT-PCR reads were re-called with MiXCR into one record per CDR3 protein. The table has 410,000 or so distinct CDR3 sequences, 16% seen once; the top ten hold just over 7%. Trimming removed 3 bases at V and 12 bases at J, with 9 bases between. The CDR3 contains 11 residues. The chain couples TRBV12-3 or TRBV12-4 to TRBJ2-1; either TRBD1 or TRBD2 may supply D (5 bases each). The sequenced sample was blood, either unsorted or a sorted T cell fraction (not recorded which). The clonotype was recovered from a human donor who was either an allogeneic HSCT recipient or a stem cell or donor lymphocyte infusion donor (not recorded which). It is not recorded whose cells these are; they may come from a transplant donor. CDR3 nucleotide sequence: TGTGCCAGCAGTTTTCGGGACGGGCAGTTCTTC. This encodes CASSFRDGQFF.